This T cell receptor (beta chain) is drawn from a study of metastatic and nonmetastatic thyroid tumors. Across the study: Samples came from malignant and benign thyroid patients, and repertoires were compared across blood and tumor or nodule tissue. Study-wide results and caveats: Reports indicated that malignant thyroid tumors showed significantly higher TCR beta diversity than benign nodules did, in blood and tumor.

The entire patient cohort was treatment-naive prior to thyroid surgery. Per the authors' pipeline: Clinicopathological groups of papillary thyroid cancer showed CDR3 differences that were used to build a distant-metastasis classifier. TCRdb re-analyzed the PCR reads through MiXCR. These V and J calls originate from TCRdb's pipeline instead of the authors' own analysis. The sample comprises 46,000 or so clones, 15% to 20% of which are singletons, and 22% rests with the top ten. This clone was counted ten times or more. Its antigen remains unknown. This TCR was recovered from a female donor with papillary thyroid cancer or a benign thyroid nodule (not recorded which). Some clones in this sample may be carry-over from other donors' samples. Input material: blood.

This chain's CDR3 is CASSTERDTGELFF. CDR3 DNA: TGTGCCAGTAGTACCGAAAGGGACACCGGGGAGCTGTTTTTT. This chain joins TRBV19 and TRBJ2-2; D unclear. Trimming removed 4 bases from V and 3 bases from J, with 9 bases in between. Per the germline V gene, CDR1 is LNHDA and CDR2 is SQIVND (reference sequence). The CDR3 totals 14 residues.